This T cell receptor beta chain was profiled in a study of blood T cell repertoires in COVID-19. Germline CDR1 is LGHDT and CDR2 is YNNKEL (reference sequence). With 8 bases clipped from V and 5 bases from J, the junction kept 7 bases outside the gene matches. The CDR3 covers 13 residues. As handled by the study authors: Amplifying reference gene primers gave estimates of nucleated cell counts. Sequencing used immunoSEQ multiplex PCR; TCRdb keeps in-frame clones, though not all of them. D and trimming come from the DNA, and the V and J calls and clone size come from that table. This repertoire shows nearly 250,000 clones, around 88% found once; its top ten account for about 6%.

V is TRBV3-1 (or the pseudogene TRBV3-2) and J is TRBJ2-7; TRBD2 matches at 9 bases. The source is an elderly woman with COVID-19, enrolled during active disease. What was sequenced was peripheral blood. DNA for the CDR3: TGTGCCAGCCGGGCGGGGGGGCTCAACGAGCAGTACTTC. Its translation is CASRAGGLNEQYF.